A single sample is the source of the 6 T cell receptor beta chains below, sequenced in a study of blood T cells in healthy people across ages. Next came a second PCR, run for about 7 to 12 cycles, which used a sample-barcoded 5' primer along with a J-beta primer mix. TCRdb re-analysed the 5' RACE reads in MiXCR, keeping a single row per CDR3 protein. The sample contains approximately 730,000 distinct CDR3 sequences, about 40% of which appear only once. Sequencing was done on a sample of blood. These TCRs come from an older woman in good health.

The genes are TRBV6-2 or TRBV6-3 and TRBJ2-7; TRBD2 matches 10 bases. CDR3 size: 14 residues. Germline values: CDR1 MNHEY, CDR2 SVGEGT. V lost 6 bases, J lost 5 bases, and 7 bases stayed unmatched. The CDR3 nucleotides read TGTGCCAGCAGAACAGGTGGACTAGCGGACGAGCAGTACTTC. Its protein product is CASRTGGLADEQYF.

About this clonotype itself: This sequence may be a read error, since a much larger clone differs from it by one base. The chain uses TRBV29-1 and TRBJ2-1; 7 nucleotides match TRBD1. CDR1 and CDR2 (germline): SQVTM, ANQGSEA. This CDR3 has 14 residues. With V trimmed by 5 bases and J by 13 bases, 17 bases remained unmatched. CDR3 DNA sequence: TGCAGCGTTTCGACCGGGACAGTTGGGGAGACCCAGTTCTTC. As protein: CSVSTGTVGETQFF.

This clonotype was detected ten times or more. The chain has TRBV11-2 and TRBJ2-1, with D possibly being TRBD2 (5 bases). The CDR3 sequence is 13 residues long. Trimming took off 7 bases at V and 6 bases at J, with 13 bases between the two ends. Germline loops: CDR1 SGHAT, CDR2 FQNNGV. The chain's CDR3 is CASTPSEGNEQFF. For the CDR3, the DNA is TGTGCCAGCACCCCCTCCGAGGGCAATGAGCAGTTCTTC.

The V and J genes are TRBV12-3 or TRBV12-4 and TRBJ1-5, with D tentatively TRBD1 (5 bases). The length of the CDR3 is 15 residues. The ends were cut back, 5 bases at V and 0 bases at J, with 11 bases in the middle. In nucleotides, the CDR3 is TGTGCCAGCAGTAGCGACAGTTATAGCAATCAGCCCCAGCATTTT. This codes for CASSSDSYSNQPQHF.

J is TRBJ2-3 and V is TRBV7-2; no clear D gene. The CDR3 covers 14 residues. Trimming cost V 0 bases and J 4 bases, with 8 bases left between them. Germline CDR1 SGHTA, CDR2 FQGNSA. Written as DNA, the CDR3 is TGTGCCAGCAGCTTAGCGGTCCTTGCAGATACGCAGTATTTT. This translates into CASSLAVLADTQYF.

The V gene is TRBV7-6, the J gene TRBJ2-3; D is unresolved. Per the germline V gene, CDR1 is SGHVS and CDR2 is FNYEAQ. V lost 7 bases to trimming and J lost 10 bases, with 27 bases between them. This CDR3 is 16 amino acids long. The CDR3 sequence: CASTPKGWLAQKAQYF. The CDR3 nucleotides read TGTGCCAGCACCCCGAAGGGCTGGTTGGCACAGAAGGCGCAGTATTTT.